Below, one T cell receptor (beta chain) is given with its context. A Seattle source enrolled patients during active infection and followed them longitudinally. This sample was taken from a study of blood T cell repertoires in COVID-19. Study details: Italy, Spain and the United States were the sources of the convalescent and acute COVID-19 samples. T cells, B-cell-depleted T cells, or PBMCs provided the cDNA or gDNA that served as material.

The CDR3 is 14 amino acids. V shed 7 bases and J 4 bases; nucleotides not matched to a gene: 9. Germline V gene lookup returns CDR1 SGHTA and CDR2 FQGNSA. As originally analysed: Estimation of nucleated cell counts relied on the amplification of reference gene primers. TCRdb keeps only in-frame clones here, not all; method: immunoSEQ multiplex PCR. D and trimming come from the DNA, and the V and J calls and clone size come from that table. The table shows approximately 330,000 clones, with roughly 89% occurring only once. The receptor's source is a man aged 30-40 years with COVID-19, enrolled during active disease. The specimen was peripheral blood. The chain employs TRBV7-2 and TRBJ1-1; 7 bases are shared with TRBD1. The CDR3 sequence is CASIPDRWSTEAFF. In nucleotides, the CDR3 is TGTGCCAGCATTCCGGACAGGTGGAGCACTGAAGCTTTCTTT.